This T cell receptor beta chain was observed in a study of T cell repertoires in cytomegalovirus infection. In the study overall: The authors used CMV epitopes that were HLA-C-restricted (recently identified) and HLA-B-restricted (well studied).

This clonotype has a handful of counts. The antigen remains unidentified. Overall study results and limits: What dominated the ex vivo response were HLA-C-restricted CMV-specific TCR beta clonotypes. Carriers of CMV and the relevant HLA type were discriminated by public TCR beta frequency.

In TCRdb, the reads were re-called with MiXCR into one record per CDR3 protein. The sample records around 710,000 distinct CDR3 sequences, almost 30% being singletons. J gave up 8 bases and V 7 bases, and 8 bases lay outside the gene matches. This CDR3 is 14 amino acids long. Germline assignment: CDR1 LGHDT and CDR2 YNNKEL (reference sequence). The clonotype originates from a human donor in good health (CMV status not recorded). Some clones in this sample may be carry-over from other donors' samples. The specimen comprised cultured CD8+ T cells from PBMCs, sampled from culture after CMV antigen stimulation. The rearrangement joins TRBV3-1 to TRBJ2-1, with 10 bases identical to TRBD1. The CDR3 DNA follows: TGTGCCAGCACCCCGGGACAGGGGAGGGATGAGCAGTTCTTC. It translates to CASTPGQGRDEQFF.